A selection of T cell receptor beta chains follows, all from one sample in a study of shared clonotypes between healthy human individuals. TCRdb's copy holds only in-frame clones and misses some; the assay was immunoSEQ multiplex PCR. Among about 2.4 million clones listed, over 85% were seen once. Material: naive CD4+ T cells from PBMCs. All receptors come from a man aged 18 to 29 in good health. Some clones in this sample may be carry-over from other donors' samples. Both conserved end residues are part of each CDR3. D genes are given only for firm matches. Where a row states a size, it is once, few, many or the class of an expanded clone; other rows omit it.

>once|TRBV5-6|TRBJ2-7|NA
TGTGCCAGCAGCTTGTATTTGGGTGGGCAACCTTACGAGCAGTACTTC
CASSLYLGGQPYEQYF
>NA|TRBV9|TRBJ2-3|NA
TGTGCCAGCAGCGGAGGGCCAGCGATCACAGATACGCAGTATTTT
CASSGGPAITDTQYF
>NA|TRBV19|TRBJ2-6|NA
TGTGCCAGTAGTATTCATATAACTGGGGCCAACGTCCTGACTTTC
CASSIHITGANVLTF
>NA|TRBV18|TRBJ2-7|NA
TGTGCCAGCTCACTACAGGCCTCCTACGAGCAGTACTTC
CASSLQASYEQYF
>NA|TRBV6-1|TRBJ1-1|TRBD1
TGTGCCAGCAGTGAAGCCGCAGGGGGCACTGAAGCTTTCTTT
CASSEAAGGTEAFF
>few|TRBV9|TRBJ2-3|TRBD2
TGTGCCAGCAGCTCGGGACTAGCGGGGACAGATACGCAGTATTTT
CASSSGLAGTDTQYF
>NA|TRBV18|TRBJ2-3|NA
TGTGCCAGCTCACCCCTAAGAAACCCCCGCGGGGATCCGACAGATACGCAGTATTTT
CASSPLRNPRGDPTDTQYF
>NA|TRBV5-6|TRBJ2-2|NA
TGTGCCAGCAGCCCCGTTGGCCAGCGAATACCCGGGGAGCTGTTTTTT
CASSPVGQRIPGELFF
>once|TRBV7-8|TRBJ1-3|TRBD1
TGTGCCAGCAGCTTAGCTTTAGGGGGCAGCACCATATATTTT
CASSLALGGSTIYF
>NA|TRBV2|TRBJ2-1|TRBD2
TGTGCCAGCATGGAGACTAGCTTTGCCTACAATGAGCAGTTCTTC
CASMETSFAYNEQFF